This entry describes one TCR beta chain. Its antigen is undetermined. The source of the sample is a study of identical twins. Study findings and constraints: The study drew conclusions from cross-sectional statistical analysis, not from following the same donors.

A single record per CDR3 protein comes from TCRdb applying MiXCR to the 5' RACE reads. The sample consists of 540,000 or so distinct CDR3 sequences, about 20% of them appearing once. V shed 0 bases and J 3 bases; nucleotides not matched to a gene: 2. Germline V gene lookup returns CDR1 SNHLY and CDR2 FYNNEI. CDR3 length: 18 residues. This sample was shared with a second study, whose subject was yellow fever vaccine responses in identical twins.

The rearrangement uses TRBV2 and TRBJ2-1; 16 positions agree with TRBD2. Sequencing was performed on CD4+ T cells sorted from blood. The TCR sequence derives from a woman between 18 and 29 years old in good health. The CDR3 here is CASSEAGLAGGYYNEQFF. CDR3 nucleotide sequence: TGTGCCAGCAGTGAAGCGGGACTAGCGGGAGGGTACTACAATGAGCAGTTCTTC.